These 30 T cell receptor beta chains share one sample of origin, sequenced in a study of cytomegalovirus exposure and HLA in healthy donors. Profiled with immunoSEQ multiplex PCR; TCRdb holds only in-frame clones, not every one. The table includes under 150,000 clones, about 88% detected once. Input material: PBMCs. The receptor set was obtained from a man younger than 30 in good health and CMV-seropositive.

In DNA, the CDR3 is TGTGCCAGCAGCTTAGAAGCGGGGCGGGGTCATGAGCAGTTCTTC. It is translated as CASSLEAGRGHEQFF. The chain has TRBV11-3 and TRBJ2-1; the match to TRBD2 covers 7 bases. The CDR3 covers 15 residues. Per the germline V gene, CDR1 is SGHNT and CDR2 is YENEEA. The V gene end was trimmed by 0 bases and the J gene end by 8 bases; junction bases not matched to a gene: 7.

The gene calls are TRBV4-1 and TRBJ2-7, with 8 positions matching TRBD1. CDR1 is MGHRA, CDR2 YSYEKL, per germline. J gave up 4 bases and V 4 bases, and 3 bases lay outside the gene matches. The CDR3 has 13 amino acids. The CDR3 nucleotides are TGCGCCAGCAGCCCGCGACAGGGGTACGAGCAGTACTTC. Protein sequence: CASSPRQGYEQYF.

The rearrangement uses TRBV2 and TRBJ2-2; possible D gene TRBD1, 5 bases. Germline assignment: CDR1 SNHLY and CDR2 FYNNEI. The CDR3 has 13 residues. V lost 6 bases and J 4 bases, leaving 9 bases between the germline ends. The CDR3: CASRVDSTGELFF. The CDR3 DNA is TGTGCCAGCAGGGTCGACAGCACCGGGGAGCTGTTTTTT.

The genes are TRBV23-1 and TRBJ1-2; D not resolved. TRBV23-1 is classed as an ORF, of uncertain function. The CDR3 sequence is 12 residues long. With 3 bases removed from V and 4 bases from J, the gap between germline ends came to 6 bases. The CDR3: CASSHPGYGYTF. The DNA for the CDR3 is TGCGCCAGCAGTCATCCGGGCTATGGCTACACCTTC.

V usage is TRBV30 and J usage is TRBJ2-3; possible D gene TRBD1, 6 bases. The CDR3 contains 14 residues. The germline V gene encodes CDR1 GTSNPN and CDR2 SVGIG (reference sequence). Trimming removed 8 bases at V and 4 bases at J, with 19 bases between. CDR3: CARWEQGSSDTQYF. As DNA, the CDR3 is TGTGCCCGTTGGGAGCAGGGGAGTTCAGATACGCAGTATTTT.

This rearrangement joins TRBV6-5 to TRBJ1-1, with D maybe TRBD1 (5 bases). CDR1 and CDR2 from the germline V gene are MNHEY and SVGAGI. The CDR3 loop spans 12 amino acids. Trimming shortened V by 5 bases and J by 2 bases, and 6 bases separated the two germline ends. The CDR3 here is CASSRGNTEAFF. For the CDR3, the DNA is TGTGCCAGCAGTAGGGGAAACACTGAAGCTTTCTTT.

This chain links TRBV27 with TRBJ1-1; D unresolved. The germline CDR1 and CDR2 sequences are MNHEY and SMNVEV (reference sequence). This CDR3 spans 14 amino acids. Trimming left V 6 bases short and J 0 bases short, with 11 bases between. CDR3 bases: TGTGCCAGCAGCTCCCAGTCGTTGAACACTGAAGCTTTCTTT. It specifies CASSSQSLNTEAFF.

The V gene is TRBV6-5, the J gene TRBJ1-2; 8 bases agree with TRBD1. This CDR3 is 14 amino acids long. Trimming took 0 bases from V and 6 from J; bases not matched to a gene: 3. CDR1 and CDR2 (germline): MNHEY, SVGAGI. The CDR3, as DNA: TGTGCCAGCAGTTACTCTTACAGGGGGAATGGCTACACCTTC. This codes for CASSYSYRGNGYTF.

This chain uses TRBV25-1 with TRBJ1-1; TRBD1 matches at 9 bases. Unmatched junction bases numbered 4, after V lost 5 bases and J lost 3 bases. The CDR3 has 14 amino acids. Per the germline V gene, CDR1 is MGHDK and CDR2 is SYGVNS. CDR3 residues: CASSRQGGYTEAFF. In nucleotides, the CDR3 is TGTGCCAGCAGTAGACAGGGGGGGTACACTGAAGCTTTCTTT.

The count of this clone is one. The chain links TRBV5-4 to TRBJ1-2; D is perhaps TRBD1 (5 bases). Germline V lookup: CDR1 SGHNT, CDR2 YYREEE (reference sequence). This CDR3 comprises 14 residues. V was pared by 1 base and J by 1 base, with 8 bases between. This chain's CDR3 is CASSLPGINYGYTF. The DNA of the CDR3 is TGTGCCAGCAGCTTGCCAGGGATTAACTATGGCTACACCTTC.

This clone was recorded many times. The rearrangement links TRBV19 to TRBJ1-5; 8 bases fit TRBD1. The CDR3 is made up of 15 amino acids. Losses at the gene ends were 6 bases for V and 2 bases for J; bases not matched to a gene: 6. Germline CDR1 reads LNHDA; CDR2 reads SQIVND (reference sequence). CDR3 sequence reads: CASSRDRGGNQPQHF. The CDR3 nucleotides read TGTGCCAGTAGCCGCGACAGGGGCGGCAATCAGCCCCAGCATTTT.

The CDR3 nucleotides are TGTGCCTGGAGTTCAGGATTTGGAAACACCATATATTTT. It specifies CAWSSGFGNTIYF. The rearrangement links TRBV30 to TRBJ1-3; D is unclear. Trimming took off 2 bases at V and 3 bases at J, with 8 bases between the two ends. CDR3 length: 13 amino acids. CDR1 is GTSNPN and CDR2 is SVGIG in the germline V gene (reference sequence).

CDR3 residues: CASSKDRVNTGELFF. The CDR3 DNA reads TGCGCCAGCAGCAAGGACAGGGTGAACACCGGGGAGCTGTTTTTT. This rearrangement joins TRBV5-1 to TRBJ2-2; the match to TRBD1 covers 8 bases. This CDR3 is built from 15 residues. V dropped 4 bases and J dropped 1; count of bases not matched to a gene: 3. Germline-derived CDR1 and CDR2 are SGHRS and YFSETQ.

The sample holds a few counts of this clone. V is TRBV6-5 and J is TRBJ2-1; possibly TRBD2 for D (6 bases). CDR3 size: 13 residues. Germline CDR1 and CDR2: MNHEY and SVGAGI. V shed 6 bases and J shed 6 bases, with 12 bases lying between them. In DNA, the CDR3 is TGTGCCAGCAGCCTCTCGGAGGGCAATGAGCAGTTCTTC. It encodes CASSLSEGNEQFF.

The chain employs TRBV19 and TRBJ2-5; possible D gene TRBD1, 5 bases. Germline assignment: CDR1 LNHDA and CDR2 SQIVND (reference sequence). V was cut by 1 base and J by 4 bases, with 10 bases left in between. The CDR3 runs to 14 residues. DNA for the CDR3: TGTGCCAGTAGTATAGGGGGTAGGGGAGAGACCCAGTACTTC. Protein: CASSIGGRGETQYF.

There are a few counts of this clone. CDR3 in DNA: TGTGCCAGCGCAGTTACTAACTATGGCTACACCTTC. Translation gives CASAVTNYGYTF. The chain is built from TRBV2 and TRBJ1-2; D gene ambiguous. Per germline, CDR1 SNHLY and CDR2 FYNNEI. Trimming pared 8 bases from V and 0 bases from J, leaving 7 bases between. The CDR3 spans 12 residues.

This clone was counted only a few times. CDR3 in DNA: TGTGCCAGCAGCGGAGGCAATGAGCAGTTCTTC. Protein product: CASSGGNEQFF. The J gene is TRBJ2-1, the V gene TRBV7-3; tentatively, D is TRBD2 (5 bases). CDR3 length: 11 amino acids. With 5 bases removed from V and 6 bases from J, the gap between germline ends came to 5 bases. From germline, CDR1 is SGHTA and CDR2 FQGTGA.

The chain joins TRBV15 to TRBJ1-2, with D unclear. Per the germline V gene, CDR1 is LNHNV and CDR2 is YYDKDF (reference sequence). V lost 0 bases to trimming and J lost 8 bases, with 10 bases between them. The CDR3 contains 13 residues. The CDR3 reads CATSRDIGYGYTF. Here the CDR3 DNA reads TGTGCCACCAGCAGAGATATCGGTTACGGCTACACCTTC.

The chain combines TRBV15 with TRBJ1-1; D perhaps matches TRBD1 (5 bases). CDR3 length: 13 residues. The V end lost 3 bases, the J end lost 3 bases, and 8 bases lay between the germline ends. The germline gives CDR1 LNHNV, CDR2 YYDKDF (reference sequence). The CDR3 coding sequence is TGTGCCACCAGCAGGGGGCCCGACACTGAAGCTTTCTTT. Protein product: CATSRGPDTEAFF.

This clone was counted only a few times. The chain uses TRBV9 and TRBJ2-2, with D unresolved. The CDR3 consists of 13 residues. Trimming removed 4 bases at V and 6 bases at J, with 10 bases between. Germline CDR1 and CDR2: SGDLS and YYNGEE. The CDR3 coding sequence is TGTGCCAGCAGCCGCTACGTGCCCGGGGAGCTGTTTTTT. Its protein is CASSRYVPGELFF.

This clone was seen only once. The chain recombines TRBV5-4 with TRBJ2-7, with TRBD1 matching 7 bases. The CDR3 has 14 residues. Germline-derived CDR1 and CDR2 are SGHNT and YYREEE (reference sequence). Trimming took 0 bases from V and 6 from J; bases not matched to a gene: 6. The chain's CDR3 is CASSLGDRPSEQYF. CDR3 DNA: TGTGCCAGCAGCTTGGGGGACAGACCTTCCGAGCAGTACTTC.

This sequence joins TRBV25-1 and TRBJ1-1, with 10 bases matching TRBD1. Trimming removed 3 bases from V and 5 bases from J; junction bases left unmatched: 12. The CDR3 spans 17 residues. Per germline, CDR1 MGHDK and CDR2 SYGVNS. CDR3 protein: CASSESRGQGIGTEAFF. The CDR3 coding sequence is TGTGCCAGCAGTGAGTCTAGGGGACAGGGGATAGGGACTGAAGCTTTCTTT.

The V gene is TRBV9, the J gene TRBJ2-5; 8 nucleotides line up with TRBD1. The junction had 10 bases not matched to a gene; V was cut back by 4 bases and J by 5 bases. The CDR3 totals 15 residues. Germline CDR1 SGDLS, CDR2 YYNGEE. CDR3 sequence: CASSTLGQGWETQYF. The CDR3 coding sequence is TGTGCCAGCAGCACCCTAGGACAGGGCTGGGAGACCCAGTACTTC.

The sample holds one count of this clone. V usage is TRBV18 and J usage is TRBJ2-1; D is undetermined. The CDR3 has 12 amino acids. Trimming removed 1 base at V and 6 bases at J, with 4 bases between. Germline V gene lookup returns CDR1 KGHSH and CDR2 LQKENI. CDR3 amino acids: CASSPRSNEQFF. CDR3 coding DNA: TGTGCCAGCTCACCACGGAGCAATGAGCAGTTCTTC. The whole variable domain, filled in from reference TRBV18 and TRBJ2-1, reads NAGVMQNPRHLVRRRGQEARLRCSPMKGHSHVYWYRQLPEEGLKFMVYLQKENIIDESGMPKERFSAEFPKEGPSILRIQQVVRGDSAAYFCASSPRSNEQFFGPGTRLTVL.

The J gene is TRBJ1-1, the V gene TRBV15, with TRBD1 as a possible D gene (6 bases). The CDR3 length is 14 residues. The germline V and J ends were trimmed by 4 bases and 2 bases, with 11 bases remaining between them. Germline V gene sequence: CDR1 LNHNV, CDR2 YYDKDF (reference sequence). CDR3 loop: CATSILTGNTEAFF. The CDR3 nucleotides are TGTGCCACCAGCATATTGACAGGTAACACTGAAGCTTTCTTT.

The rearrangement links TRBV14 to TRBJ2-1, with TRBD1 matching over 11 bases. The CDR3 length is 14 residues. Germline assignment: CDR1 SGHDN and CDR2 FVKESK. The trim removed 5 bases at V and 8 bases at J, leaving 5 bases unmatched. This CDR3 reads CASSTGTGGYEQFF. The DNA of the CDR3 is TGTGCCAGCAGCACCGGGACAGGGGGTTATGAGCAGTTCTTC. The full variable domain, with the rest looked up from reference TRBV14 and TRBJ2-1, is EAGVTQFPSHSVIEKGQTVTLRCDPISGHDNLYWYRRVMGKEIKFLLHFVKESKQDESGMPNNRFLAERTGGTYSTLKVQPAELEDSGVYFCASSTGTGGYEQFFGPGTRLTVL.

This clone has at least ten counts. The chain is built from TRBV6-5 and TRBJ2-7; D perhaps matches TRBD1 (6 bases). Germline-derived CDR1 and CDR2 are MNHEY and SVGAGI. CDR3 length: 13 residues. Deletions cut 9 bases from V and 2 bases from J, with 14 bases between. CDR3 DNA: TGTGCCAGTAGTATACAGGGCCCCTACGAGCAGTACTTC. It specifies CASSIQGPYEQYF.

The chain links TRBV10-3 to TRBJ2-5, with TRBD2 identical over 7 bases. The CDR3 covers 14 residues. CDR1 and CDR2 (germline): ENHRY, SYGVKD. With 11 bases clipped from V and 1 base from J, the junction kept 10 bases outside the gene matches. The CDR3 nucleotides read TGTGCCGCGGGGGATCGTAGGTCCCAAGAGACCCAGTACTTC. It translates to CAAGDRRSQETQYF.

The chain has TRBV19 and TRBJ1-2, with 10 nucleotides matching TRBD1. The CDR3 spans 16 residues. V lost 7 bases, J lost 8 bases, and 16 bases stayed unmatched. CDR1 is LNHDA and CDR2 is SQIVND in the germline V gene (reference sequence). This CDR3 is CASKRGQGNEGGGYTF. The CDR3, as DNA: TGTGCCAGTAAACGGGGACAGGGGAACGAGGGTGGAGGCTACACCTTC.

The chain combines TRBV10-2 with TRBJ2-3, with D possibly TRBD1 on 5 matching bases. The CDR3 is 15 amino acids. CDR1 and CDR2 (germline): WSHSY, SAAADI. Trimming took 3 bases from V and 0 from J, leaving 10 bases between them. The DNA for the CDR3 is TGCGCCAGCAGTGAAGGGGTGACTAGCACAGATACGCAGTATTTT. This encodes CASSEGVTSTDTQYF.